The present T cell receptor beta chain was sequenced within a study of HIV-infected patients and healthy controls. TCRdb called the 5' RACE reads again in MiXCR, with one record for every CDR3 protein. The sample gives 18,000 or so distinct CDR3 sequences, roughly 19% of which show up once; 33% is in the top ten. The CDR3 runs 17 residues. Germline loops: CDR1 MNHEY, CDR2 SVGAGI. After removal of 5 bases from V and 3 bases from J, the junction contained 13 bases not matched to a gene. The TCR sequence derives from a human donor in good health. What was sequenced was CD8+ T cells from blood. The J gene is TRBJ2-1, the V gene TRBV6-5, with TRBD2 identical over 7 bases. Here the CDR3 reads CASSPWGGRAGYNEQFF. DNA for the CDR3: TGTGCCAGCAGTCCCTGGGGGGGGAGGGCCGGCTACAATGAGCAGTTCTTC.